This T cell receptor beta chain came from a study of blood T cell repertoires in COVID-19 (dated by TCRdb to the early 2020s). A note on the overall study: Samples covering the acute and convalescent phases of COVID-19 were provided by collaborators in the United States, Italy and Spain. The material from the prospective study consisted of cDNA or gDNA derived from T cells, B-cell-depleted T cells, or PBMCs. The dataset comprised deeply sampled blood TCRbeta repertoires from subjects exposed to, actively infected with, or recovered from COVID-19. The repertoires were released in a freely available public database intended as a resource for research on the immune response to SARS-CoV-2. The samples were drawn from the first 160 participants of the ongoing ImmuneRACE study and from over 950 subjects provided by 6 global collaborators. The sample metadata nearly always contained a de-identified subject ID, COVID-19 status, age in years and sex. Where available, HLA class I and class II types were obtained from metadata supplied by the sample provider rather than from assay-based typing. What the study reported, not specific to this receptor: The amount of clinical and demographic metadata varied by source and participant and was provided uncurated.

About this clone: It lacks a known antigen. No qualities accompany the bases; no much larger clone lies one base away.

The immunoSEQ Assay, a bias-controlled multiplex PCR, was used to amplify TCRbeta CDR3 regions from genomic DNA. On the study's bioinformatics: Within the assay, amplification of reference gene primers was used to estimate how many nucleated cells each sample contained. To quantify the absolute abundance of each unique TCRbeta CDR3 rearrangement, sequence reads were collapsed and filtered. For each sample, productive Simpson clonality was calculated by taking the square root of Simpson's diversity index across productive rearrangements. What TCRdb holds here is the immuneACCESS table cut down to in-frame rearrangements. Part of the clones is not present; checked against another copy, under half of the missing clones reflect an unresolved V gene, and the others are unexplained. Clone size and the V and J calls come from that table; the DNA yielded D and trimming. This sample holds around 190,000 clones; 88% were observed only once. 15% to 20% of the sample is taken by the ten largest.

CDR1 and CDR2 were assigned from the germline V gene as SNHLY and FYNNEI. Here V drops 6 bases and J drops 4 bases, and the junction holds 3 bases not matched to any gene. From the cysteine up to the phenylalanine, the CDR3 has a length of 13 residues. The entry retains the CDR3 DNA only, 39 bases that are in frame from base 1. One collaborating source in Seattle enrolled patients while the patients were actively infected and followed the patients over time throughout the course of disease. Collaborating institutions collected whole blood in K2EDTA tubes following their own protocols. For TCRbeta analysis, collaborator samples were shipped as frozen whole blood, as isolated PBMCs, or as DNA extracted from either sample type.

The specimen was peripheral blood. This receptor was taken from a man aged 50-59 years with COVID-19, enrolled during active disease. The sequence links TRBV2 to TRBJ1-5, with 7 middle bases fitting TRBD1. Here the CDR3 is given as CASSGDSNQPQHF. In nucleotides, the sequence is TGTGCCAGCAGCGGGGACAGTAATCAGCCCCAGCATTTT.